This T cell receptor beta chain originates from a study of CD4 T cell repertoires in COVID-19. The CDR3 sequence is 15 residues long. The V segment lost 7 bases and the J segment 4 bases; nucleotides outside the gene matches: 11. Germline V CDR1 and CDR2: SNHLY, FYNNEI. Measured with immunoSEQ multiplex PCR; TCRdb has only the in-frame clones, and not every one. The sample lists about 75,000 clones, under 90% occurring once. This clonotype was sampled from a human donor who had COVID-19. This chain links TRBV2 with TRBJ2-7; 9 bases match TRBD2. This specimen was CD4+ T cells from peripheral blood, taken after recovery from COVID-19. In DNA, the CDR3 is TGTGCCAGCAAGGTAGCGGGAGCAGGTCAGTACGAGCAGTACTTC. Protein sequence: CASKVAGAGQYEQYF.